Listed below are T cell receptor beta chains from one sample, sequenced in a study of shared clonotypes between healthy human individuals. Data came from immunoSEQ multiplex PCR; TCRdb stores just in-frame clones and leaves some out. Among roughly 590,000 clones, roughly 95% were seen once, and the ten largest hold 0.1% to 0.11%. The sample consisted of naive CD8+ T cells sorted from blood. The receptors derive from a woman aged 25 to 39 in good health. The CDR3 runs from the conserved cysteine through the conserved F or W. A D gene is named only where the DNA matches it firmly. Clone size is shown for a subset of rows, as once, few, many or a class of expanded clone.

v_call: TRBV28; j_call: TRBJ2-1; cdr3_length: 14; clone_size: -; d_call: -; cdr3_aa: CASSLSDEADEQFF; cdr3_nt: TGTGCCAGCAGTTTATCCGACGAGGCAGATGAGCAGTTCTTC
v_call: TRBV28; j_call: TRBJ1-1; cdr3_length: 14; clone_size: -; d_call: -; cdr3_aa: CASIRGQMNTEAFF; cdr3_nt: TGTGCCAGCATCCGCGGACAGATGAACACTGAAGCTTTCTTT
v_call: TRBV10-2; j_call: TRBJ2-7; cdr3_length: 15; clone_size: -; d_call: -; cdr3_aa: CASSGMAVSSYEQYF; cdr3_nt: TGCGCCAGCAGTGGGATGGCGGTAAGCTCCTACGAGCAGTACTTC
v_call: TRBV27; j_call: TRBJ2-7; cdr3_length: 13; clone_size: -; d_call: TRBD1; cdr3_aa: CASSPGTGYEQYF; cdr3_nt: TGTGCCAGCAGCCCCGGGACAGGCTACGAGCAGTACTTC
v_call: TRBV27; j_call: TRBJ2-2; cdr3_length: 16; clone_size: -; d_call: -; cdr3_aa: CASSPQFESITGELFF; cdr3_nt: TGTGCCAGCAGTCCCCAGTTCGAGTCTATCACCGGGGAGCTGTTTTTT
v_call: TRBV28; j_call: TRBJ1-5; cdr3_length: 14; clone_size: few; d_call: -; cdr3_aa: CASSFYSRGQPQHF; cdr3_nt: TGTGCCAGCAGTTTTTACTCAAGGGGTCAGCCCCAGCATTTT
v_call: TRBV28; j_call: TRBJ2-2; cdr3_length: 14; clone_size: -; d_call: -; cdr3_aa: CASSKTEWTGELFF; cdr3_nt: TGTGCCAGCAGTAAGACCGAATGGACCGGGGAGCTGTTTTTT
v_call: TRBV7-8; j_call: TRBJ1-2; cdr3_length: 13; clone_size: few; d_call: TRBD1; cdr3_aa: CASSAWTGSGYTF; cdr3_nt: TGTGCCAGCAGCGCCTGGACAGGGAGTGGCTACACCTTC
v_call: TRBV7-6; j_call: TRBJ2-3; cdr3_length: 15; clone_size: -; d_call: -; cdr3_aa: CASSLAARYTDTQYF; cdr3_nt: TGTGCCAGCAGCTTAGCGGCCCGATACACAGATACGCAGTATTTT
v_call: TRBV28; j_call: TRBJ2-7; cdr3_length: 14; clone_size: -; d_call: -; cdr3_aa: CASGRREVTYEQYF; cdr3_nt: TGTGCCAGCGGGCGTAGGGAGGTGACCTACGAGCAGTACTTC
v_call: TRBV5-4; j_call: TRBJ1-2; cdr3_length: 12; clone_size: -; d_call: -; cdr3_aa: CASSLGGDGYTF; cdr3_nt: TGTGCCAGCAGCTTAGGCGGAGATGGCTACACCTTC
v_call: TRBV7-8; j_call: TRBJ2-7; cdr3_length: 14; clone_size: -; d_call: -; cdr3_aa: CASSLGSSSYEQYF; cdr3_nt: TGTGCCAGCAGCTTAGGATCGAGCTCCTACGAGCAGTACTTC
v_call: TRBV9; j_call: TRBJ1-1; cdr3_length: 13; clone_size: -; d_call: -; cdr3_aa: CASSVWGNTEAFF; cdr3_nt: TGTGCCAGCAGCGTGTGGGGGAACACTGAAGCTTTCTTT
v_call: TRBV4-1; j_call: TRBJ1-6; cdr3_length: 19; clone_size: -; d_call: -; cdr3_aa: CASSQDLKDRAYYNSPLHF; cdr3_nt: TGCGCCAGCAGCCAAGATCTAAAAGACAGAGCGTACTATAATTCACCCCTCCACTTT
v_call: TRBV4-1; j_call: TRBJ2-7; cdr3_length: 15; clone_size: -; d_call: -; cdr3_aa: CASSQGGETPYEQYF; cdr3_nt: TGCGCCAGCAGCCAGGGAGGCGAGACACCCTACGAGCAGTACTTC
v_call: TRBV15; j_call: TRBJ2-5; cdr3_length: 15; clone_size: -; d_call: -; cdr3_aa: CATSSADLYQETQYF; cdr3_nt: TGTGCCACCAGCAGTGCCGATCTATACCAAGAGACCCAGTACTTC
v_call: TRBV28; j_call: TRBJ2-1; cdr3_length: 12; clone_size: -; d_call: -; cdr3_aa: CASSVAYNEQFF; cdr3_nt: TGTGCCAGCAGTGTAGCATACAATGAGCAGTTCTTC
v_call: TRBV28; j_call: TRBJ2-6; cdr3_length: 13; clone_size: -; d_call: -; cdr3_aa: CASMYSGANVLTF; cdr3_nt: TGTGCCAGCATGTACTCTGGGGCCAACGTCCTGACTTTC